Following are 17 T cell receptor beta chains from one sample sequenced in a study of shared T cell receptors in the human thymus. Method: immunoSEQ multiplex PCR; TCRdb's copy keeps in-frame clones and lacks some. Among roughly 410,000 clones, approximately 95% were seen once, and the ten largest hold roughly 0.02%. Sequences were obtained from thymocytes. Receptors originate from a human donor.

This clone has just one count. The chain links TRBV27 to TRBJ2-7; TRBD2 matches at 8 bases. The junction had 8 bases not matched to a gene; V was cut back by 5 bases and J by 2 bases. CDR3 length: 15 amino acids. The germline CDR1 and CDR2 sequences are MNHEY and SMNVEV (reference sequence). CDR3 sequence reads: CASSPREGVPYEQYF. The CDR3 DNA reads TGTGCCAGCAGTCCCCGGGAGGGGGTCCCCTACGAGCAGTACTTC.

The rearrangement links TRBV5-5 to TRBJ1-2; possible D gene TRBD1, 5 bases. CDR3 length equals 13 residues. Germline V lookup: CDR1 SGHKS, CDR2 YYEKEE (reference sequence). With 1 base removed from V and 7 bases from J, the gap between germline ends came to 11 bases. CDR3 bases: TGTGCCAGCAGCTTGTGTCAGGGCTGTGGCTACACCTTC. Translation: CASSLCQGCGYTF.

This clone has just a few counts. V gene TRBV4-1 combines with J gene TRBJ1-5; TRBD1 matches 7 bases. From germline, CDR1 is MGHRA and CDR2 YSYEKL. The J segment lost 3 bases and the V segment lost 0 bases, leaving 8 bases of the junction unmatched. CDR3 length: 17 amino acids. The CDR3 DNA follows: TGCGCCAGCAGCCAAGATGGTATTACAGGGGTCAATCAGCCCCAGCATTTT. Its protein product is CASSQDGITGVNQPQHF.

The gene calls are TRBV7-6 and TRBJ2-3; 8 nucleotides agree with TRBD2. This CDR3 is 17 amino acids long. V was pared by 0 bases and J by 3 bases, with 8 bases of the junction left unmatched. Germline-derived CDR1 and CDR2 are SGHVS and FNYEAQ. The CDR3 region has the DNA TGTGCCAGCAGCTTAGCCTGGCGGGAGGAAAGGACAGATACGCAGTATTTT. Its translation is CASSLAWREERTDTQYF.

This chain links TRBV10-3 with TRBJ2-1; TRBD2 matches at 11 bases. Per the germline V gene, CDR1 is ENHRY and CDR2 is SYGVKD. Trimming took 5 bases from V and 0 from J; bases not matched to a gene: 3. The CDR3 contains 16 residues. The CDR3 protein is CAISTSGSCSYNEQFF. Written as DNA, the CDR3 is TGTGCCATCAGTACTAGCGGGAGTTGCTCCTACAATGAGCAGTTCTTC.

The genes are TRBV5-6 and TRBJ1-1; TRBD1 matches 8 bases. Germline assignment: CDR1 SGHDT and CDR2 YYEEEE. The V and J ends lost 5 bases and 5 bases, in that order; junction bases with no gene match: 11. The CDR3 covers 15 residues. The CDR3 nucleotides are TGTGCCAGCAGTCGAGACGACAGGGGATGGACTGAAGCTTTCTTT. The encoded protein is CASSRDDRGWTEAFF.

The chain carries TRBV19 and TRBJ1-5; D might be TRBD1 (5 bases). Trimming stripped 7 bases from V and 6 bases from J, with 13 bases between. CDR1 LNHDA and CDR2 SQIVND come from the germline V gene (reference sequence). The CDR3 spans 13 residues. DNA of the CDR3: TGTGCCAGTACCCCGACAGTACTTCAGCCCCAGCATTTT. It is translated as CASTPTVLQPQHF.

This clone was recorded once. A junction boundary mismatches the germline segment, possibly from a read error. The chain links TRBV20-1 to TRBJ2-1; TRBD2 matches 8 bases. Germline V gene sequence: CDR1 DFQATT, CDR2 SNEGSKA (reference sequence). CDR3 length: 11 amino acids. The CDR3 DNA is TGCAGTGCCAGCGGGTCGCGGGAGGTGCTCTTC. Translation gives CSASGSREVLF.

The V and J genes are TRBV30 and TRBJ2-7; a weak D match, TRBD2 (5 bases). Per the germline V gene, CDR1 is GTSNPN and CDR2 is SVGIG (reference sequence). The CDR3 length is 14 residues. Trimming took 1 base from V and 1 from J, leaving 11 bases between them. This chain's CDR3 is CAWSGLCGSYEQYF. In nucleotides, the CDR3 is TGTGCCTGGAGTGGGCTTTGCGGGTCCTACGAGCAGTACTTC. Together with reference TRBV30 and TRBJ2-7, the CDR3 gives the full variable domain: SQTIHQWPATLVQPVGSPLSLECTVEGTSNPNLYWYRQAAGRGLQLLFYSVGIGQISSEVPQNLSASRPQDRQFILSSKKLLLSDSGFYLCAWSGLCGSYEQYFGPGTRLTVT.

This chain links TRBV5-1 with TRBJ1-3; D not certain. With 0 bases removed from V and 0 bases from J, the gap between germline ends came to 10 bases. Germline V gives CDR1 SGHRS, CDR2 YFSETQ. CDR3 length equals 16 residues. CDR3 DNA: TGCGCCAGCAGCTTGGATTTGCTTAGCTCTGGAAACACCATATATTTT. As protein: CASSLDLLSSGNTIYF.

V and J are TRBV29-1 and TRBJ1-2; a possible D gene is TRBD1 (5 bases). The CDR3 length is 14 residues. Germline lookup yields CDR1 SQVTM and CDR2 ANQGSEA. The germline V and J ends were trimmed by 0 bases and 3 bases, with 11 bases remaining between them. Here the CDR3 DNA reads TGCAGCGTTGAAGACCTGGGGCTAGACTATGGCTACACCTTC. As protein: CSVEDLGLDYGYTF.

This chain uses TRBV13 with TRBJ2-3; weak D call: TRBD1 (6 bases). Trimming left V 3 bases short and J 4 bases short, with 11 bases between. Germline V gene sequence: CDR1 PRHDT, CDR2 FYEKMQ (reference sequence). There are 14 residues in the CDR3. The CDR3 protein is CASSLRGSPDTQYF. CDR3 coding DNA: TGTGCCAGCAGCTTGAGGGGGAGCCCAGATACGCAGTATTTT. Variable domain in full (rest from reference TRBV13 and TRBJ2-3): AAGVIQSPRHLIKEKRETATLKCYPIPRHDTVYWYQQGPGQDPQFLISFYEKMQSDKGSIPDRFSAQQFSDYHSELNMSSLELGDSALYFCASSLRGSPDTQYFGPGTRLTVL.

This clone was found once. The chain has TRBV28 and TRBJ2-1; 11 nucleotides agree with TRBD1. Losses at the gene ends were 1 base for V and 1 base for J; bases not matched to a gene: 9. Germline CDR1 and CDR2: MDHEN and SYDVKM. This CDR3 comprises 19 residues. This CDR3 reads CASSLSGQGAIGSYNEQFF. In DNA, the CDR3 is TGTGCCAGCAGTTTATCCGGACAGGGGGCGATCGGGTCCTACAATGAGCAGTTCTTC.

This clone was observed once. V is TRBV7-7 and J is TRBJ2-5; D is unresolved. The germline gives CDR1 SSHAT, CDR2 FNYEAQ (reference sequence). The CDR3 runs to 11 residues. The chain's CDR3 is CASPRWETQYF. Here the CDR3 DNA reads TGTGCTAGCCCCCGGTGGGAGACCCAGTACTTC.

The chain combines TRBV28 with TRBJ2-5; D may be TRBD2 (5 bases). The CDR3 totals 16 residues. Germline CDR1 reads MDHEN; CDR2 reads SYDVKM. V gave up 7 bases and J gave up 2 bases, with 20 bases separating them. Here the CDR3 DNA reads TGTGCCAGCACCCCCCGGAGCCGGGGATTTCAAGAGACCCAGTACTTC. Amino acid sequence: CASTPRSRGFQETQYF.

The V and J genes are TRBV7-2 and TRBJ2-1; TRBD2 might be the D (6 bases). V lost 4 bases to trimming and J lost 0 bases, with 22 bases between them. The CDR3 is 19 amino acids. The germline CDR1 and CDR2 sequences are SGHTA and FQGNSA. The CDR3 reads CASSSPPWGRSSSYNEQFF. The DNA for the CDR3 is TGTGCCAGCAGCTCCCCCCCTTGGGGGAGGTCGAGCTCCTACAATGAGCAGTTCTTC.

This clone occurred a few times. The chain couples TRBV30 to TRBJ1-1; D is unresolved. The CDR3 length is 13 residues. The germline V gene has CDR1 GTSNPN and CDR2 SVGIG (reference sequence). Trimming took off 0 bases at V and 3 bases at J, with 8 bases between the two ends. The CDR3: CAWSVGEDTEAFF. The CDR3 coding sequence is TGTGCCTGGAGTGTTGGGGAGGACACTGAAGCTTTCTTT.